A single sample gave rise to the 8 T cell receptor beta chains below, sequenced in a study of T cell responses to AZD1222 COVID-19 vaccine. Clones were sequenced by immunoSEQ multiplex PCR, and TCRdb holds only the in-frame ones, with some missing. The sample lists fewer than 150,000 clones, roughly 84% seen once, with 8.5% to 10% in the top ten. Sequenced material: peripheral blood, taken on day 0 of AZD1222 vaccination. These receptors came from an adult in good health.

J is TRBJ1-2 and V is TRBV2; 8 bases fit TRBD1. Losses at the gene ends were 6 bases for V and 2 bases for J; bases not matched to a gene: 11. The CDR3 contains 16 residues. Germline V gene sequence: CDR1 SNHLY, CDR2 FYNNEI. As DNA, the CDR3 is TGTGCCAGCAGGACCGGGCCAGGACAGGGCAACTATGGCTACACCTTC. This codes for CASRTGPGQGNYGYTF.

This chain connects TRBV27 to TRBJ2-7, with D possibly matching TRBD2 (5 bases). V shed 3 bases and J shed 0 bases, with 9 bases lying between them. The CDR3 contains 14 residues. Germline CDR1 MNHEY, CDR2 SMNVEV (reference sequence). The CDR3 here is CASSFEGYSYEQYF. The CDR3 bases are TGTGCCAGCAGTTTTGAGGGATACTCCTACGAGCAGTACTTC.

The chain has TRBV7-9 and TRBJ2-3; TRBD2 aligns across 8 bases. Per the germline V gene, CDR1 is SEHNR and CDR2 is FQNEAQ (reference sequence). The CDR3 consists of 16 residues. V shed 8 bases, J shed 2 bases, and the junction held 12 bases outside the gene matches. CDR3 sequence: CASPPGRTSSTDTQYF. CDR3 nucleotides: TGTGCCAGCCCCCCAGGCAGGACTAGCTCCACAGATACGCAGTATTTT. The full variable domain, in which reference TRBV7-9 and TRBJ2-3 provide the parts outside the CDR3, is DTGVSQNPRHKITKRGQNVTFRCDPISEHNRLYWYRQTLGQGPEFLTYFQNEAQLEKSRLLSDRFSAERPKGSFSTLEIQRTEQGDSAMYLCASPPGRTSSTDTQYFGPGTRLTVL.

This clone was recorded only once. This chain joins TRBV6-5 and TRBJ2-7, with TRBD1 as a possible D gene (6 bases). The CDR3 runs 14 residues. The V and J ends lost 0 bases and 6 bases respectively, with 12 bases between them. Germline assignment: CDR1 MNHEY and CDR2 SVGAGI. Written as DNA, the CDR3 is TGTGCCAGCAGTTACTCGAGGGGGTTCGGCGAGCAGTACTTC. Its protein product is CASSYSRGFGEQYF.

In the case of this clone: A read error may account for a junction end that differs from germline. The chain combines TRBV7-7 with TRBJ2-7, with D possibly TRBD2 on 6 matching bases. CDR3 length: 15 residues. Germline lookup yields CDR1 SSHAT and CDR2 FNYEAQ (reference sequence). The CDR3 DNA reads TGTGCTAGCAGCTTAGGGGACTCGAGCTCCTACGAGCAGTACTTC. This codes for CASSLGDSSSYEQYF.

V and J are TRBV12-3 or TRBV12-4 and TRBJ1-2, with D possibly matching TRBD1 (6 bases). The CDR3 covers 13 residues. Trimming removed 7 bases from V and 5 bases from J, with 14 bases in between. In nucleotides, the CDR3 is TGTGCCAGCACCCTAACAGGGCCTTATGGCTACACCTTC. Translated, it gives CASTLTGPYGYTF.

J is TRBJ2-7 and V is TRBV19, with D unresolved. CDR3 size: 14 residues. Trimming removed 4 bases from V and 2 bases from J, with 12 bases in between. Germline loops: CDR1 LNHDA, CDR2 SQIVND (reference sequence). The CDR3: CASSRASGTYEQYF. The CDR3 nucleotides read TGTGCCAGTAGTAGGGCCTCGGGCACCTACGAGCAGTACTTC.

This chain links TRBV7-8 with TRBJ1-1, with TRBD1 matching over 11 bases. V shed 3 bases and J 2 bases; nucleotides not matched to a gene: 8. The CDR3 runs 17 residues. Germline-derived CDR1 and CDR2 are SGHVS and FQNEAQ. The CDR3 is CASSFSGTGGRNTEAFF. Written as DNA, the CDR3 is TGTGCCAGCAGCTTTTCCGGGACAGGGGGGAGAAACACTGAAGCTTTCTTT.